The table lists the clone carrying this T cell receptor (beta chain) with a count of one. Its antigen is unknown. Looked up from germline, CDR1 is SNHLY and CDR2 is FYNNEI. This CDR3 comprises 13 residues. V was trimmed by 7 bases and J by 0 bases, leaving 7 bases between them. This entry belongs to a study of T cells in Graves' hyperthyroidism and ophthalmopathy. At the level of the study: Once the initial diagnosis was made, peripheral blood was obtained before any treatment.

RNA transcripts yielded amplified TCR beta CDR3 regions. An initial round of RT-PCR targeting the TCR CDR3 relied on the HTBI primer set. From the multiplex PCR reads, TCRdb called clonotypes with MiXCR, one entry per CDR3 protein. The sample contains approximately 610,000 distinct CDR3 sequences, roughly 14% of which appear only once. Any patient presenting with uncontrolled infection, other autoimmune disease, pregnancy or lactation was left out. Findings of the study overall: Blood samples included most of the expanded thyroid clonotypes exceeding 0.001.

The rearrangement links TRBV2 to TRBJ1-3; D call uncertain. The sample comprised blood. The source is a middle-aged woman with Graves' ophthalmopathy. The CDR3 protein is CASMADSGNTIYF. For the CDR3, the DNA is TGTGCCAGCATGGCAGACTCTGGAAACACCATATATTTT.